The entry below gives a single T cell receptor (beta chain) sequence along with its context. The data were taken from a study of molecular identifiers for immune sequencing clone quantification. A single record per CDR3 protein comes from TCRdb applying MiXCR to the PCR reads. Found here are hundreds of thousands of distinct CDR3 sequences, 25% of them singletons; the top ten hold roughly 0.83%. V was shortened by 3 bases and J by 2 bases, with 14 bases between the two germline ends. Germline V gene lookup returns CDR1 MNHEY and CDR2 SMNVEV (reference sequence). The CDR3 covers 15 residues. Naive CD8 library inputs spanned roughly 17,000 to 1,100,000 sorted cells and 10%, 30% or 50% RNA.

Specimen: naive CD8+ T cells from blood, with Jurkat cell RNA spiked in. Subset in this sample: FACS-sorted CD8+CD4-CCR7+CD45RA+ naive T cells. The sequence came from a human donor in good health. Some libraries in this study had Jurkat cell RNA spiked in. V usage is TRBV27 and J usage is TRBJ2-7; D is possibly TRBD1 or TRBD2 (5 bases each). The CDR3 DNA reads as TGTGCCAGCAGTTTCTCTGGAAGGGGACCCTACGAGCAGTACTTC. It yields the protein CASSFSGRGPYEQYF.